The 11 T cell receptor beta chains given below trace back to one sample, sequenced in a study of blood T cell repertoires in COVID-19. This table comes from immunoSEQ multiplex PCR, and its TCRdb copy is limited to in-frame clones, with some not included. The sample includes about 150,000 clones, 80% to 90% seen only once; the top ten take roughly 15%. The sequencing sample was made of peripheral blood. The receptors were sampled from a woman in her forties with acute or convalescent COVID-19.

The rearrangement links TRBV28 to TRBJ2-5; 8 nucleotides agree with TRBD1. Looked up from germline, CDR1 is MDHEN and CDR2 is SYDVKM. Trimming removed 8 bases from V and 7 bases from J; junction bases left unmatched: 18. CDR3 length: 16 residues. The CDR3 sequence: CASQEPTGGRRATQYF. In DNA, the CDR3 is TGTGCCAGCCAAGAACCAACAGGGGGTCGGCGCGCGACCCAGTACTTC.

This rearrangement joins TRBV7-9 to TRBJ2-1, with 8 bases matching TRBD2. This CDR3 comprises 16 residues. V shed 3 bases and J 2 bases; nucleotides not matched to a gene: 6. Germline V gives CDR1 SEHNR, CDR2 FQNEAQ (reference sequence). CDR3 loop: CASSLEREWTYNEQFF. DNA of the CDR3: TGTGCCAGCAGCTTGGAGCGGGAGTGGACCTACAATGAGCAGTTCTTC.

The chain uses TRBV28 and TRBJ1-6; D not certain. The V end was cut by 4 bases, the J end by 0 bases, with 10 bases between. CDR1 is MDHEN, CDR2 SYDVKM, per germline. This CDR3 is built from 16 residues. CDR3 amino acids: CASSYPTSSYNSPLHF. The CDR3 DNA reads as TGTGCCAGCAGTTATCCCACGAGCTCCTATAATTCACCCCTCCACTTT.

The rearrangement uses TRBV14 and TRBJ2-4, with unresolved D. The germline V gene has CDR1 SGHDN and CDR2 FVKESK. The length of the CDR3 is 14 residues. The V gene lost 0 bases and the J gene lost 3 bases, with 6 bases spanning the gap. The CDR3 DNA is TGTGCCAGCAGCCAAGATCGCGTCAAAAACATTCAGTACTTC. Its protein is CASSQDRVKNIQYF.

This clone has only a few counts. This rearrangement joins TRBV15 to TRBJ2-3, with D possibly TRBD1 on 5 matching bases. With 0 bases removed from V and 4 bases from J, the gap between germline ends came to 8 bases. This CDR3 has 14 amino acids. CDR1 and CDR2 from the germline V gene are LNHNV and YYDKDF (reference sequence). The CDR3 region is CATSRDQGADTQYF. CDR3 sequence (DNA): TGTGCCACCAGCAGAGACCAGGGTGCAGATACGCAGTATTTT.

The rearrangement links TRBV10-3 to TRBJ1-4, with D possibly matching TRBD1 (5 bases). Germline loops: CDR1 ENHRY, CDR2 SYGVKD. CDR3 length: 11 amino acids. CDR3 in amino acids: CACGADEKLFF. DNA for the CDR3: TGTGCGTGCGGGGCGGATGAAAAACTGTTTTTT.

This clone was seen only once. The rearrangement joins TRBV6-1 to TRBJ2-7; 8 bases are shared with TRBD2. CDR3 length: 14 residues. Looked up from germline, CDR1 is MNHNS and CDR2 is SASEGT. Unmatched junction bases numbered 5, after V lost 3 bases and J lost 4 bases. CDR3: CASSESTSVYEQYF. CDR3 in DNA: TGTGCCAGCAGTGAGTCGACTAGCGTATACGAGCAGTACTTC.

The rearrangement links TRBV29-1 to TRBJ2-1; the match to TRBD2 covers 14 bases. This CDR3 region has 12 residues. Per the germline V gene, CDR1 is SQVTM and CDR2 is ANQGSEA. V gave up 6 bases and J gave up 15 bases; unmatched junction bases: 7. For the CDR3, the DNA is TGCAGCGTGCGACTAGCGGGAGGGACTTGGTTCTTC. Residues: CSVRLAGGTWFF.

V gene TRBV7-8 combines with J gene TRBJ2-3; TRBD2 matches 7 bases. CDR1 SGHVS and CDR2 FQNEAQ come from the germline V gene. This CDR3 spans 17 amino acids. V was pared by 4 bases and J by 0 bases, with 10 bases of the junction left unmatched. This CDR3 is CASSYGGTAKSTDTQYF. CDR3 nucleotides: TGTGCCAGCAGCTACGGGGGGACCGCCAAAAGCACAGATACGCAGTATTTT.

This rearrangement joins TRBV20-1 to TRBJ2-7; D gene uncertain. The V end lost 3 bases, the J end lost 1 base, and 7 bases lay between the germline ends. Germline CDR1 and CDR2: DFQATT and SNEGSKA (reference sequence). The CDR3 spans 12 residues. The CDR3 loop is CSASGLSYEQYF. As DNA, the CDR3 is TGCAGTGCTAGTGGGCTTTCCTACGAGCAGTACTTC.

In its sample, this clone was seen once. CDR3 amino acids: CASSLEGFGNTIYF. In DNA form, the CDR3 reads TGTGCCAGCAGCTTGGAGGGGTTCGGAAACACCATATATTTT. The genes are TRBV5-5 and TRBJ1-3, with D possibly being TRBD1 (5 bases). The V end lost 0 bases, the J end lost 4 bases, and 8 bases lay between the germline ends. CDR1 and CDR2 (germline): SGHKS, YYEKEE (reference sequence). The CDR3 runs to 14 residues.